Below are 2 T cell receptor beta chains sequenced from a single sample in a study of Graves' ophthalmopathy and Graves' hyperthyroidism (dated by TCRdb to the late 2010s). Sequencer: Illumina HiSeq 2000. For repertoire sequencing, TCR beta CDR3 regions were amplified from RNA transcripts. The first round of RT-PCR was done with HTBI primers and the Qiagen OneStep RT-PCR kit, and was followed by a second round of multiplex PCR, then size selection and purification. In TCRdb, the public reads were trimmed at Q25 with fastp and aligned with MiXCR, with productive beta chains retained. Every distinct CDR3 protein forms one entry, paired with its most common genes and DNA. The sample table records almost 400,000 distinct CDR3 sequences; around 18% of these occur just once. 1.6% of the sample comes from the top ten. The sequenced sample consisted of peripheral blood. These receptors came from a woman between 18 and 29 years old with Graves' ophthalmopathy. Donor details come from another sample of the same person, matched by shared clones.

This clonotype was recorded at least ten times. The gene calls are TRBV6-2 or TRBV6-3 and TRBJ2-4; D possibly corresponds to TRBD2 (6 bases). CDR3 length equals 16 residues. Between the trimmed V and J ends, which lost 2 bases and 6 bases, there was a span of 17 bases. The germline V gene encodes CDR1 MNHEY and CDR2 SVGEGT. The CDR3 DNA reads TGTGCCAGCAGTTACCCCCCTGTCGTGGGAGGAAACATTCAGTACTTC. Translating gives CASSYPPVVGGNIQYF.

This clonotype appeared many times. This chain uses TRBV4-3 with TRBJ2-5, with D hard to call. Germline V gene data show CDR1 as LGHNA and CDR2 as YSLEER. V was shortened by 0 bases and J by 0 bases, with 14 bases between the two germline ends. The CDR3 totals 17 residues. Here the CDR3 reads CASSQDISPLYQETQYF. CDR3 DNA: TGCGCCAGCAGCCAAGATATATCACCGCTTTACCAAGAGACCCAGTACTTC.